The 26 T cell receptor beta chains presented below share a single source sample, sequenced in a study of control samples from healthy donors and cancer patients. Profiling relied on immunoSEQ multiplex PCR, and the TCRdb table lists in-frame clones only, not all of them. The data contain 190,000 or so clones, approximately 92% of them seen just once; the ten biggest clones take up around 1.6%. Sequencing input: blood. These receptor sequences come from a man younger than 35 in good health.

This clone was seen a single time. This rearrangement joins TRBV4-1 to TRBJ2-6; D is unclear. Germline V gives CDR1 MGHRA, CDR2 YSYEKL. This CDR3 is 15 amino acids long. V was shortened by 4 bases and J by 0 bases, with 7 bases between the two germline ends. CDR3 amino acids: CASSRSGSGANVLTF. CDR3 sequence (DNA): TGCGCCAGCAGCCGGTCGGGCTCTGGGGCCAACGTCCTGACTTTC.

J is TRBJ1-2 and V is TRBV13; no clear D. Germline CDR1 and CDR2: PRHDT and FYEKMQ (reference sequence). The length of the CDR3 is 12 residues. Trimming removed 2 bases from V and 5 bases from J, with 6 bases in between. The CDR3 region has the DNA TGTGCCAGCAGCTTAAGTGGGTATGGCTACACCTTC. Its translation is CASSLSGYGYTF.

The rearrangement uses TRBV7-2 and TRBJ2-1; 8 nucleotides match TRBD1. Germline CDR1 reads SGHTA; CDR2 reads FQGNSA. There are 13 residues in the CDR3. J was trimmed by 8 bases and V by 5 bases; bases with no gene match: 5. The CDR3 DNA is TGTGCCAGCAGCACCCGGACAGGGTATGAGCAGTTCTTC. Amino acid sequence: CASSTRTGYEQFF.

The V gene is TRBV5-1, the J gene TRBJ2-7; 7 bases are a match to TRBD1. V lost 4 bases and J lost 7; bases outside the gene matches: 5. Germline CDR1 SGHRS, CDR2 YFSETQ. This CDR3 region has 12 residues. The CDR3 reads CASSIPTGEQYF. Here the CDR3 DNA reads TGCGCCAGCAGCATACCGACAGGGGAGCAGTACTTC.

The chain links TRBV24-1 to TRBJ2-3; TRBD2 aligns across 8 bases. Trimming took 6 bases from V and 6 from J; bases not matched to a gene: 10. CDR1 is KGHDR, CDR2 SFDVKD, per germline. The length of the CDR3 is 15 residues. CDR3 nucleotides: TGTGCCACCAGTAGGGACGGGGGGGGCGACGATACGCAGTATTTT. This codes for CATSRDGGGDDTQYF.

As DNA, the CDR3 is TGTGCCAGCAGCTTAGACTCCACAGGTACGTGGAATGAGCAGTTCTTC. This sequence encodes CASSLDSTGTWNEQFF. The chain carries TRBV7-8 and TRBJ2-1, with D tentatively TRBD1 (5 bases). The germline V gene encodes CDR1 SGHVS and CDR2 FQNEAQ. V lost 1 base, J lost 7 bases, and 17 bases lay in between. This CDR3 spans 16 amino acids.

The chain recombines TRBV9 with TRBJ2-3; D is possibly TRBD2 (7 bases). The germline CDR1 and CDR2 sequences are SGDLS and YYNGEE. The ends were cut back, 3 bases at V and 7 bases at J, with 15 bases in the middle. CDR3 length equals 14 residues. This CDR3 reads CASSASGGVNTQYF. CDR3 DNA: TGTGCCAGCAGCGCCTCGGGGGGCGTGAATACGCAGTATTTT.

The chain is built from TRBV5-1 and TRBJ1-1, with D perhaps TRBD1 (6 bases). V lost 3 bases and J lost 8, with 14 bases in between. The length of the CDR3 is 13 residues. Germline values: CDR1 SGHRS, CDR2 YFSETQ. In DNA, the CDR3 is TGCGCCAGCAGCTACCGCAAAGGGGGAGAAGCTTTCTTT. Encoded protein: CASSYRKGGEAFF.

Notes on this clone: In the same sample, other DNA sequences code for this CDR3. The V call is TRBV5-1, the J call TRBJ2-3, with D uncertain. The CDR3 runs 11 residues. The germline V gene has CDR1 SGHRS and CDR2 YFSETQ. Trimming shortened V by 2 bases and J by 3 bases, and 1 base separated the two germline ends. In DNA form, the CDR3 reads TGCGCCAGCAGCTTTACAGATACGCAGTATTTT. Its translation is CASSFTDTQYF.

This chain links TRBV25-1 with TRBJ2-3, with TRBD2 as a possible D gene (7 bases). The germline CDR1 and CDR2 sequences are MGHDK and SYGVNS. The CDR3 spans 15 residues. Between the trimmed V and J ends, which lost 6 bases and 4 bases, there was a span of 17 bases. CDR3 amino acids: CASRPQGGVADTQYF. CDR3 sequence (DNA): TGTGCCAGCAGACCCCAAGGGGGGGTCGCAGATACGCAGTATTTT.

The chain has TRBV12-3 or TRBV12-4 and TRBJ2-1, with TRBD1 as a possible D gene (6 bases). Trimming took off 6 bases at V and 3 bases at J, with 9 bases between the two ends. This CDR3 contains 13 residues. The CDR3 spells CASRDSNYNEQFF. CDR3 in DNA: TGTGCCAGCAGGGACAGTAACTACAATGAGCAGTTCTTC.

The V gene is TRBV5-6, the J gene TRBJ1-2, with D unresolved. The CDR3 is made up of 16 amino acids. The V end lost 0 bases, the J end lost 0 bases, and 12 bases lay between the germline ends. The germline CDR1 and CDR2 sequences are SGHDT and YYEEEE. CDR3 sequence reads: CASSLVVTGANYGYTF. The CDR3, as DNA: TGTGCCAGCAGCTTGGTGGTTACGGGAGCTAACTATGGCTACACCTTC.

V and J are TRBV7-2 and TRBJ1-3, with D possibly being TRBD1 (5 bases). This CDR3 contains 14 residues. V lost 4 bases to trimming and J lost 4 bases, with 11 bases between them. From germline, CDR1 is SGHTA and CDR2 FQGNSA. CDR3 sequence: CASSYGGSGNTIYF. CDR3 sequence (DNA): TGTGCCAGCAGCTATGGGGGGTCCGGAAACACCATATATTTT. Using reference TRBV7-2 and TRBJ1-3 for the parts outside the CDR3, the full variable domain is GAGVSQSPSNKVTEKGKDVELRCDPISGHTALYWYRQSLGQGLEFLIYFQGNSAPDKSGLPSDRFSAERTGGSVSTLTIQRTQQEDSAVYLCASSYGGSGNTIYFGEGSWLTVV.

This chain connects TRBV10-3 to TRBJ1-6; weak D call: TRBD1 (5 bases). Germline V gene lookup returns CDR1 ENHRY and CDR2 SYGVKD. The CDR3 is made up of 13 amino acids. The V end was cut by 4 bases, the J end by 10 bases, with 11 bases between. The CDR3 protein is CAISGEGVSPLHF. The DNA of the CDR3 is TGTGCCATCAGTGGAGAAGGGGTCTCACCCCTCCACTTT.

The chain uses TRBV19 and TRBJ2-1; D might be TRBD1 (5 bases). The V end lost 3 bases, the J end lost 0 bases, and 9 bases lay between the germline ends. This CDR3 is 15 amino acids long. Germline-derived CDR1 and CDR2 are LNHDA and SQIVND (reference sequence). CDR3 coding DNA: TGTGCCAGTAGTATTGACAGCAACTCCTACAATGAGCAGTTCTTC. The encoded protein is CASSIDSNSYNEQFF.

The chain links TRBV25-1 to TRBJ1-6; no clear D gene. V was cut by 1 base and J by 6 bases, with 10 bases left in between. CDR1 is MGHDK, CDR2 SYGVNS, per germline. This CDR3 has 15 amino acids. The CDR3 here is CASSESAATNSPLHF. In nucleotides, the CDR3 is TGTGCCAGCAGTGAATCTGCAGCTACTAATTCACCCCTCCACTTT.

The rearrangement links TRBV28 to TRBJ2-1; a possible D gene is TRBD2 (6 bases). Looked up from germline, CDR1 is MDHEN and CDR2 is SYDVKM. This CDR3 is built from 15 residues. V lost 2 bases and J lost 4, with 12 bases in between. As DNA, the CDR3 is TGTGCCAGCAGTTTAGCGGGGCGATCTTACAATGAGCAGTTCTTC. Its translation: CASSLAGRSYNEQFF.

This chain connects TRBV9 to TRBJ2-3; 14 bases agree with TRBD2. The CDR3 runs to 16 residues. The ends lost 4 bases at V and 2 bases at J; junction bases unmatched: 3. Germline V CDR1 and CDR2: SGDLS, YYNGEE. This CDR3 is CASSSGLAGATDTQYF. CDR3 coding DNA: TGTGCCAGCAGCTCGGGACTAGCGGGGGCCACAGATACGCAGTATTTT.

The chain couples TRBV6-5 to TRBJ1-2; 8 bases match TRBD1. The CDR3 spans 13 residues. With 5 bases clipped from V and 3 bases from J, the junction kept 2 bases outside the gene matches. CDR1 and CDR2 (germline): MNHEY, SVGAGI. The CDR3 DNA reads as TGTGCCAGCAGTCTACAGGGGGACTATGGCTACACCTTC. It codes for CASSLQGDYGYTF.

This chain uses TRBV29-1 with TRBJ2-5, with TRBD2 identical over 8 bases. J was trimmed by 1 base and V by 5 bases; bases with no gene match: 6. In germline, CDR1 is SQVTM, CDR2 ANQGSEA. The length of the CDR3 is 14 residues. CDR3 protein: CSVRIAGFQETQYF. Written as DNA, the CDR3 is TGCAGCGTTCGAATAGCGGGGTTCCAAGAGACCCAGTACTTC.

The V and J genes are TRBV6-5 and TRBJ2-5, with a weak D call TRBD1 (6 bases). CDR1 is MNHEY and CDR2 is SVGAGI in the germline V gene. V was trimmed by 8 bases and J by 2 bases, leaving 15 bases between them. The CDR3 is 14 residues long. The CDR3 DNA reads as TGTGCCAGCGGCAAGGGGGAGTCTCAAGAGACCCAGTACTTC. It encodes CASGKGESQETQYF.

The rearrangement links TRBV5-1 to TRBJ2-3; maybe TRBD2 (7 bases). V lost 5 bases and J 2 bases, leaving 18 bases between the germline ends. The V gene's germline CDR1 is SGHRS and CDR2 YFSETQ. CDR3 length equals 16 residues. CDR3 residues: CASRSPGGLDTDTQYF. As DNA, the CDR3 is TGCGCCAGCAGAAGTCCCGGGGGGCTCGACACAGATACGCAGTATTTT.

The chain employs TRBV29-1 and TRBJ2-7; the match to TRBD1 covers 8 bases. Trimming took 1 base from V and 0 from J; bases not matched to a gene: 5. The CDR3 length is 15 residues. Germline V gene data show CDR1 as SQVTM and CDR2 as ANQGSEA. CDR3 sequence reads: CSVEAARGPSYEQYF. DNA for the CDR3: TGCAGCGTTGAAGCCGCCAGGGGGCCCTCCTACGAGCAGTACTTC.

The chain is built from TRBV6-2 or TRBV6-3 and TRBJ2-7; D gene uncertain. V lost 0 bases and J 3 bases, leaving 12 bases between the germline ends. This CDR3 is 15 amino acids long. Germline assignment: CDR1 MNHEY and CDR2 SVGEGT. The DNA of the CDR3 is TGTGCCAGCAGTTACTCGGGGATCTCGAACTACGAGCAGTACTTC. Translating it yields CASSYSGISNYEQYF.

The V and J genes are TRBV30 and TRBJ1-1, with 7 bases fitting TRBD1. The CDR3 has 16 amino acids. Trimming took 2 bases from V and 0 from J; bases not matched to a gene: 9. Looked up from germline, CDR1 is GTSNPN and CDR2 is SVGIG (reference sequence). This CDR3 reads CAWSPQKGAMNTEAFF. The DNA for the CDR3 is TGTGCCTGGAGTCCACAAAAGGGGGCAATGAACACTGAAGCTTTCTTT.

Turning to this clone: The same CDR3 is also encoded by other DNA sequences in this sample. The chain combines TRBV12-3 or TRBV12-4 with TRBJ2-3; D ambiguous. Trimming left V 2 bases short and J 5 bases short, with 2 bases between. The length of the CDR3 is 11 residues. CDR3 DNA: TGTGCCAGCAGTTTACGAGATACGCAGTATTTT. Protein product: CASSLRDTQYF.